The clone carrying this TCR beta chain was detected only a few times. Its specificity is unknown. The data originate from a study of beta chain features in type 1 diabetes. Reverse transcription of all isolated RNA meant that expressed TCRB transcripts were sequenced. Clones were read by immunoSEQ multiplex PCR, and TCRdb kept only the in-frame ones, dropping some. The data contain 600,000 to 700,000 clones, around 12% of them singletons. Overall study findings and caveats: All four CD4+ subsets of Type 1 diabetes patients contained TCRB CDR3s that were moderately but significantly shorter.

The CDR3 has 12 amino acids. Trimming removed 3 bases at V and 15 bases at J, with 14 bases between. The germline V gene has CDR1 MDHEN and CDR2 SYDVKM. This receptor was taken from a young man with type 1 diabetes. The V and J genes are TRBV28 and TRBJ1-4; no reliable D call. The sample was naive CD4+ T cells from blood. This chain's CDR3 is CASSLNRLEVFF. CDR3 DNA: TGTGCCAGCAGTTTGAACCGACTAGAGGTGTTTTTT.